This T cell receptor beta chain was identified in a study of blood T cell repertoires in COVID-19. Study context: From the United States, Italy and Spain came samples of acute and convalescent COVID-19. T cells, B-cell-depleted T cells, or PBMCs supplied cDNA or gDNA.

In the original analysis: Reference gene primers were amplified, and this amplification served to estimate nucleated cell counts. The repertoire was sequenced with immunoSEQ multiplex PCR; TCRdb's copy has only in-frame clones and lacks some. V and J calls and clone size follow that table, whereas D and trimming were derived from the DNA. This table holds around 40,000 clones, about 85% found once. Germline CDR1 and CDR2: SGHRS and YFSETQ. The CDR3 is 14 residues long. J was trimmed by 2 bases and V by 6 bases; bases with no gene match: 5. This TCR came from a human donor in a cohort sampled during active COVID-19. The source material was peripheral blood. J is TRBJ2-3 and V is TRBV5-1; 8 bases line up with TRBD1. CDR3 coding DNA: TGCGCCAGCAAGATGACAGGGGTCACAGATACGCAGTATTTT. This gives the protein CASKMTGVTDTQYF.